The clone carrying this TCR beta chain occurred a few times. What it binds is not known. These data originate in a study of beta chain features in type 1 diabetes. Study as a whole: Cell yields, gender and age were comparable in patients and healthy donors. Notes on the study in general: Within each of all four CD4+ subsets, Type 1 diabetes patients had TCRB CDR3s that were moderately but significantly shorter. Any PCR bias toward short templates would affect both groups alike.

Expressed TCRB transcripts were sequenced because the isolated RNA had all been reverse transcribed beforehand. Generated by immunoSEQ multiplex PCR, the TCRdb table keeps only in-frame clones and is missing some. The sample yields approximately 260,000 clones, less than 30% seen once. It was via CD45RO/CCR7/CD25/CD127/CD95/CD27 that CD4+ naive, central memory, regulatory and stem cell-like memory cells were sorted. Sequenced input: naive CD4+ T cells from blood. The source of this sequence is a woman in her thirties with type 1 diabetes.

The CDR3 nucleotides read TGCGCCAGCAGCTTGGCCGGGACTAGCGGAAATGAGCAGTTCTTC. The encoded protein is CASSLAGTSGNEQFF. V is TRBV5-1 and J is TRBJ2-1; 11 bases match TRBD2. The CDR3 is 15 amino acids. The germline V gene has CDR1 SGHRS and CDR2 YFSETQ. Trimming cost V 0 bases and J 7 bases; bases outside gene matches: 3. The whole variable domain, remainder taken from reference TRBV5-1 and TRBJ2-1, is KAGVTQTPRYLIKTRGQQVTLSCSPISGHRSVSWYQQTPGQGLQFLFEYFSETQRNKGNFPGRFSGRQFSNSRSEMNVSTLELGDSALYLCASSLAGTSGNEQFFGPGTRLTVL.